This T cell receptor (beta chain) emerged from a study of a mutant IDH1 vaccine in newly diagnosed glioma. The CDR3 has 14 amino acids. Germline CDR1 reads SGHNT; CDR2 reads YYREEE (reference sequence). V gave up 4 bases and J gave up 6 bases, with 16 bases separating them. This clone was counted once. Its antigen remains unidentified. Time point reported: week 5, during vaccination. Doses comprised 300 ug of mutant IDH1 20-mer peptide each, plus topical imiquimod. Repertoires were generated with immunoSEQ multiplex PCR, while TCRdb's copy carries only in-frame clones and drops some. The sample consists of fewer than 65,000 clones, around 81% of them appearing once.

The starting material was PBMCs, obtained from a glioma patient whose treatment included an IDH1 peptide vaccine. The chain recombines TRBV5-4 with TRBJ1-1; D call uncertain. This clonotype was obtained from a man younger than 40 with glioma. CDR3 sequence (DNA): TGTGCCAGCAGCCAAGATACGTCTGGGCCTGAAGCTTTCTTT. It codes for CASSQDTSGPEAFF.